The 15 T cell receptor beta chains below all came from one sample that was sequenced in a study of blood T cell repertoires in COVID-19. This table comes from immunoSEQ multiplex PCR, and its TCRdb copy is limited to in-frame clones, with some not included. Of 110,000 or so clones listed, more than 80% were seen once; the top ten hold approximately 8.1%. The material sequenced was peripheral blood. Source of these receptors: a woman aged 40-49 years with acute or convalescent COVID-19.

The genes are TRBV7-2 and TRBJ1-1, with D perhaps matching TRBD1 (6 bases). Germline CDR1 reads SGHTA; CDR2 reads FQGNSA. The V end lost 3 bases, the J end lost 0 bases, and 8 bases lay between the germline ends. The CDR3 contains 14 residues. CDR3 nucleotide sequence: TGTGCCAGCAGCTTTCGACAGGTGAACACTGAAGCTTTCTTT. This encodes CASSFRQVNTEAFF.

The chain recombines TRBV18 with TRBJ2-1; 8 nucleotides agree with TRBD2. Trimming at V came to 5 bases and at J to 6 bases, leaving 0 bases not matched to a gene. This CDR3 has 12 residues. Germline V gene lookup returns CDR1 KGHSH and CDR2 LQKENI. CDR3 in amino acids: CASSGLANEQFF. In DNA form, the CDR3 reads TGTGCCAGCTCAGGACTAGCCAATGAGCAGTTCTTC.

DNA of the CDR3: TGTGCCAGCAGAGTCCAATCAAGCAGGGTGGGCTACACCTTC. The encoded protein is CASRVQSSRVGYTF. The V gene is TRBV28, the J gene TRBJ1-2; tentative D call: TRBD1 (5 bases). V lost 6 bases to trimming and J lost 8 bases, with 19 bases between them. CDR3 length equals 14 residues. Germline lookup yields CDR1 MDHEN and CDR2 SYDVKM.

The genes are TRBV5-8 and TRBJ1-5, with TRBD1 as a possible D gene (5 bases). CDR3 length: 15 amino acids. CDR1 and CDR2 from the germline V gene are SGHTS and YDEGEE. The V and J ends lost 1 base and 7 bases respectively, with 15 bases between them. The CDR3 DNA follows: TGTGCCAGCAGCTTGAACTGGGGGGGGATGCAGCCCCAGCATTTT. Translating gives CASSLNWGGMQPQHF.

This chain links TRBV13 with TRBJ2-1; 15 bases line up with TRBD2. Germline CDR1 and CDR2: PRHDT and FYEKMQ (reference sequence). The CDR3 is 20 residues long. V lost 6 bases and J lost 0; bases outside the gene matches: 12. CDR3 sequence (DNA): TGTGCCAGCAGTCGGGGGGGGACTAGCGGGAGGATGAGCTCCTACAATGAGCAGTTCTTC. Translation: CASSRGGTSGRMSSYNEQFF.

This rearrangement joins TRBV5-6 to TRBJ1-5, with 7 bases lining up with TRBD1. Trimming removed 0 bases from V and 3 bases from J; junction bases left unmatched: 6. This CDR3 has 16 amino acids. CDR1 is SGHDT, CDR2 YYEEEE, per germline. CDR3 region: CASSLAGGGFNQPQHF. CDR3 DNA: TGTGCCAGCAGCTTGGCGGGAGGGGGCTTCAATCAGCCCCAGCATTTT.

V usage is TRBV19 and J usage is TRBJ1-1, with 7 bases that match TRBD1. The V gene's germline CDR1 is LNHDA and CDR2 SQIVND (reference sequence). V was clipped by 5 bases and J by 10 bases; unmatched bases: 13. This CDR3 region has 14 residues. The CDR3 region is CASSPGTVGLRAFF. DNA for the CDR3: TGTGCCAGTAGTCCGGGGACAGTAGGATTGAGAGCTTTCTTT.

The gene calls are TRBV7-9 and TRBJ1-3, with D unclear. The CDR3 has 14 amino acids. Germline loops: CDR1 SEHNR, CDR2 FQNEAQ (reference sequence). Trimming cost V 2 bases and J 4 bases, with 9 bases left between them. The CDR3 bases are TGTGCCAGCAGCTTAACGGGGATCGGAAACACCATATATTTT. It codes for CASSLTGIGNTIYF.

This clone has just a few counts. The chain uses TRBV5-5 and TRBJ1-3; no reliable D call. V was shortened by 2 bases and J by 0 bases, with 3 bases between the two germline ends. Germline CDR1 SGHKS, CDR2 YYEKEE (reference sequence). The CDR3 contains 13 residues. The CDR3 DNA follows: TGTGCCAGCAGCTTTATCTCTGGAAACACCATATATTTT. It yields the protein CASSFISGNTIYF.

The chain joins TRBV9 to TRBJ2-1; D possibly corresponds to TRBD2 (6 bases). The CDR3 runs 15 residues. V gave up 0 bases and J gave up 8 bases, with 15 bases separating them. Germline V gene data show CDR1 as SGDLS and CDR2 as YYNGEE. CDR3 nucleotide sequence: TGTGCCAGCAGCGTAGCCGGGACTGGTGGGTATGAGCAGTTCTTC. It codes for CASSVAGTGGYEQFF. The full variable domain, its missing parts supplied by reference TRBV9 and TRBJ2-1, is DSGVTQTPKHLITATGQRVTLRCSPRSGDLSVYWYQQSLDQGLQFLIQYYNGEERAKGNILERFSAQQFPDLHSELNLSSLELGDSALYFCASSVAGTGGYEQFFGPGTRLTVL.

The CDR3 loop reads CASSSYETQYF. The DNA for the CDR3 is TGTGCCAGCAGCTCCTACGAGACCCAGTACTTC. The rearrangement uses TRBV7-3 and TRBJ2-5; D uncertain. The CDR3 is 11 residues long. The V and J ends lost 4 bases and 5 bases respectively, with 5 bases between them. Germline CDR1 and CDR2: SGHTA and FQGTGA.

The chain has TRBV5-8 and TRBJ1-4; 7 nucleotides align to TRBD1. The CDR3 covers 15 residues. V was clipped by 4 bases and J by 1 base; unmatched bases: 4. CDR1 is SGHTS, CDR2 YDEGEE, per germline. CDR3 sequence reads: CASSPQGRTNEKLFF. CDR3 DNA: TGTGCCAGCAGCCCACAGGGGCGAACTAATGAAAAACTGTTTTTT.

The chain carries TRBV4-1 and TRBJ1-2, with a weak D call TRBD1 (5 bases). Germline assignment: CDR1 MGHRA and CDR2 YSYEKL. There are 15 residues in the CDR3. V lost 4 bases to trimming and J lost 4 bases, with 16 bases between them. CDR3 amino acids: CASSREDTGFYGYTF. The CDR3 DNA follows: TGCGCCAGCAGCCGCGAAGACACAGGTTTCTATGGCTACACCTTC.

This CDR3 reads CASSRQTSGDYNEQFF. The CDR3 nucleotides are TGTGCCAGCAGCCGACAGACTAGCGGGGACTACAATGAGCAGTTCTTC. The genes are TRBV5-6 and TRBJ2-1, with TRBD2 matching 11 bases. CDR3 length equals 16 residues. Germline V gives CDR1 SGHDT, CDR2 YYEEEE. The trim removed 4 bases at V and 3 bases at J, leaving 6 bases unmatched.

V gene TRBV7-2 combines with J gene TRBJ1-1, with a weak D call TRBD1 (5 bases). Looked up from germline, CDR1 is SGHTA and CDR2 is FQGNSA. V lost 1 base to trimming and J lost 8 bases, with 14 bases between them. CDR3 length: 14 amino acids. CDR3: CASSLGRGVGEAFF. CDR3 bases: TGTGCCAGCAGCTTAGGGAGGGGTGTGGGCGAAGCTTTCTTT.